This entry concerns a single TCR beta chain. Its specificity is not known. The germline CDR1 and CDR2 sequences are SGHAT and FQDESV (reference sequence). The CDR3 loop spans 16 amino acids. V was trimmed by 5 bases and J by 5 bases, leaving 19 bases between them. Roughly 9.8 milliliters of peripheral blood were drawn from each donor. Per sample, no less than 5.5 micrograms of total RNA were extracted. The data stem from a study of blood T cells in healthy people across ages. Points from the study as a whole: Diversity estimates drawn from one million T cells were deemed underestimates.

Then a second PCR, running about 6 to 12 cycles, was carried out with a sample-barcoded 5' primer and a J-beta primer mix. TCRdb reprocessed the 5' RACE reads via MiXCR and lists one record per CDR3 protein. Of 850,000 to 1,300,000 distinct CDR3 sequences in the sample, under 45% were seen once. The chain is built from TRBV11-1 and TRBJ2-1; D possibly uses TRBD1 or TRBD2 (5 bases each). The receptor's source is a woman aged 55-70 years in good health. Material: blood. The CDR3 loop is CASSQLFREPNNEQFF. CDR3 nucleotides: TGTGCCAGCAGCCAACTATTCAGGGAGCCAAACAATGAGCAGTTCTTC.